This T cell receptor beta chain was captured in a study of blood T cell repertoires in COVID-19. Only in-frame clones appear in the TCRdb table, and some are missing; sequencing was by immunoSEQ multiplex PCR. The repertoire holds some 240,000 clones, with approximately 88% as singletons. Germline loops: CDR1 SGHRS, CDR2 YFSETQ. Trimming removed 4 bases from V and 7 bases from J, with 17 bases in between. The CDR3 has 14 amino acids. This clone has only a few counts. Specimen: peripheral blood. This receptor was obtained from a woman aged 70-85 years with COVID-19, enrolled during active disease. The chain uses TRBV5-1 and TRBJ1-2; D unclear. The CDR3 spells CASSNSGVLGGYTF. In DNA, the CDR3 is TGCGCCAGCAGCAATTCGGGAGTCCTTGGTGGCTACACCTTC. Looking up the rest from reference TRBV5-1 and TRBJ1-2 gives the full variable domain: KAGVTQTPRYLIKTRGQQVTLSCSPISGHRSVSWYQQTPGQGLQFLFEYFSETQRNKGNFPGRFSGRQFSNSRSEMNVSTLELGDSALYLCASSNSGVLGGYTFGSGTRLTVV.